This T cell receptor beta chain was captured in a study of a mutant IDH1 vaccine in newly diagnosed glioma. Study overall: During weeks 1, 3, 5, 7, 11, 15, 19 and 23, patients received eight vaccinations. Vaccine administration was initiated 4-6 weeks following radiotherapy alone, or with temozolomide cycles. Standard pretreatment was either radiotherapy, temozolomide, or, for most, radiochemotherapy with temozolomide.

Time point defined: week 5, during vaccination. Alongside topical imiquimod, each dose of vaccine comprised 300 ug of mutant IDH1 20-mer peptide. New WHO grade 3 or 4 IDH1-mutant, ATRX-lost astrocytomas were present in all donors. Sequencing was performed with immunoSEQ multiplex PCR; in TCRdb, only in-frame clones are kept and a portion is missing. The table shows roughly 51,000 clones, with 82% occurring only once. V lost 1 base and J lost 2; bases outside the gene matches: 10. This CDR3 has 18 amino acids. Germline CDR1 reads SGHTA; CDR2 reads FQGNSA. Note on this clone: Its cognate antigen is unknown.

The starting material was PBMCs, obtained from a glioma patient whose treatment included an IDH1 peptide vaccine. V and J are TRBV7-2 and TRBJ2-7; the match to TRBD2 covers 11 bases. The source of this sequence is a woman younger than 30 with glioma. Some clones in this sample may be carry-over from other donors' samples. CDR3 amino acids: CASSLVSALAGGPYEQYF. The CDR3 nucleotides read TGTGCCAGCAGCTTAGTTTCCGCCCTAGCGGGGGGACCCTACGAGCAGTACTTC.